One and the same sample provided the 26 T cell receptor beta chains below, sequenced in a study of T cells in Graves' hyperthyroidism and ophthalmopathy. Amplification yielded TCR beta CDR3 regions, with RNA transcripts as the source. First-round RT-PCR of the TCR CDR3 relied on the HTBI primer set. TCRdb recomputed calls from the multiplex PCR reads with MiXCR, one row per CDR3 protein. The profile shows around 380,000 distinct CDR3 sequences, about 13% of them singletons. Source material: blood. The origin of the receptors is a man aged 30 to 45 with Graves' hyperthyroidism that later progressed to Graves' ophthalmopathy.

This clonotype was seen more than once but under ten times. The rearrangement uses TRBV4-2 and TRBJ2-7; 9 nucleotides agree with TRBD2. CDR1 and CDR2 from the germline V gene are LGHNA and YNFKEQ. This CDR3 contains 16 residues. V lost 3 bases, J lost 2 bases, and 8 bases stayed unmatched. CDR3 residues: CASSQHFGTSTYEQYF. DNA of the CDR3: TGTGCCAGCAGCCAGCACTTCGGGACTAGCACCTACGAGCAGTACTTC.

This clonotype has ten or more counts. The chain has TRBV2 and TRBJ2-1; 7 nucleotides line up with TRBD1. V shed 7 bases and J 4 bases; nucleotides not matched to a gene: 10. Germline CDR1 is SNHLY and CDR2 is FYNNEI. The CDR3 runs 15 residues. The CDR3 is CASTGEQGNYNEQFF. CDR3 coding DNA: TGTGCCAGCACCGGAGAACAGGGGAATTACAATGAGCAGTTCTTC.

This clonotype was recorded at least ten times. V gene TRBV14 combines with J gene TRBJ2-5; D remains unclear. CDR1 and CDR2 from the germline V gene are SGHDN and FVKESK. With 1 base removed from V and 5 bases from J, the gap between germline ends came to 17 bases. This CDR3 spans 16 amino acids. Here the CDR3 reads CASSQGHKGDWETQYF. The CDR3 coding sequence is TGTGCCAGCAGCCAAGGCCACAAAGGAGATTGGGAGACCCAGTACTTC.

The chain uses TRBV5-1 and TRBJ2-1; tentatively, D is TRBD1 (6 bases). Trimming pared 4 bases from V and 6 bases from J, leaving 20 bases between. CDR1 is SGHRS and CDR2 is YFSETQ in the germline V gene. The CDR3 covers 16 residues. Here the CDR3 DNA reads TGCGCCAGCAGCCAAACCCCATTACAGGGAAGCAATGAGCAGTTCTTC. This encodes CASSQTPLQGSNEQFF.

The rearrangement uses TRBV10-3 and TRBJ1-6; no reliable D call. The germline gives CDR1 ENHRY, CDR2 SYGVKD. V dropped 6 bases and J dropped 8 bases, with 11 bases sitting between them. The CDR3 has 13 amino acids. CDR3 region: CAIRTPSDSPLHF. The DNA of the CDR3 is TGTGCCATCAGGACACCCTCGGATTCACCCCTCCACTTT.

As for this clonotype: A much larger clone lies a single base off, so this may be a read error. The V and J genes are TRBV12-3 or TRBV12-4 and TRBJ1-2; D remains unclear. The CDR3 loop spans 13 amino acids. V was cut by 10 bases and J by 1 base, with 13 bases left in between. CDR3 in DNA: TGTGCCACCTCCCGTGTCTTTAACTATGGCTACACCTTC. As protein: CATSRVFNYGYTF.

This chain's CDR3 is CASSQPTGARNQPQHF. Here the CDR3 DNA reads TGCGCCAGCAGCCAACCGACAGGGGCTAGGAATCAGCCCCAGCATTTT. The J gene is TRBJ1-5, the V gene TRBV4-1; 8 bases fit TRBD1. CDR3 length equals 16 residues. Looked up from germline, CDR1 is MGHRA and CDR2 is YSYEKL. J lost 4 bases, V lost 2 bases, and 7 bases had no gene match.

This clonotype was detected ten times or more. V and J are TRBV7-9 and TRBJ2-3; 12 bases are shared with TRBD2. This CDR3 is built from 19 residues. The V and J ends lost 3 bases and 1 base, in that order; junction bases with no gene match: 11. From germline, CDR1 is SEHNR and CDR2 FQNEAQ (reference sequence). The CDR3 sequence: CASSFPTSGGPTGTDTQYF. The CDR3 nucleotides are TGTGCCAGCAGCTTCCCCACTAGCGGGGGGCCTACCGGCACAGATACGCAGTATTTT.

This clonotype appeared a few times. This chain links TRBV18 with TRBJ2-2; D not resolved. V lost 2 bases to trimming and J lost 1 base, with 11 bases between them. The CDR3 is made up of 16 amino acids. CDR1 and CDR2 (germline): KGHSH, LQKENI. Here the CDR3 reads CASSPSLIQNTGELFF. CDR3 DNA sequence: TGTGCCAGCTCACCAAGCCTGATTCAGAACACCGGGGAGCTGTTTTTT.

This clonotype was counted a few times. One base away lies a much larger clone, so this may be a sequencing read error. The gene calls are TRBV5-1 and TRBJ2-7, with 7 positions matching TRBD2. V lost 0 bases to trimming and J lost 4 bases; unmatched junction nucleotides: 7. Germline loops: CDR1 SGHRS, CDR2 YFSETQ. The CDR3 spans 15 residues. In nucleotides, the CDR3 is TGCGCCAGCAGCTTGGAACTAGCGAGGGCTTACGAGCAGTACTTC. Translated: CASSLELARAYEQYF. The full variable domain, rest sourced from reference TRBV5-1 and TRBJ2-7, is KAGVTQTPRYLIKTRGQQVTLSCSPISGHRSVSWYQQTPGQGLQFLFEYFSETQRNKGNFPGRFSGRQFSNSRSEMNVSTLELGDSALYLCASSLELARAYEQYFGPGTRLTVT.

This clonotype was found a few times. This chain links TRBV27 with TRBJ2-1; weak D call: TRBD1 (6 bases). The CDR3 length is 16 residues. Germline V gene lookup returns CDR1 MNHEY and CDR2 SMNVEV (reference sequence). V lost 0 bases, J lost 2 bases, and 11 bases lay in between. The CDR3, as DNA: TGTGCCAGCAGTTTATCCAGGCAGGGGACCTACAATGAGCAGTTCTTC. Amino acid sequence: CASSLSRQGTYNEQFF.

V usage is TRBV7-9 and J usage is TRBJ1-4, with TRBD1 identical over 8 bases. In germline, CDR1 is SEHNR, CDR2 FQNEAQ (reference sequence). The CDR3 runs 16 residues. Losses at the gene ends were 3 bases for V and 1 base for J; bases not matched to a gene: 4. This CDR3 reads CASSLTTGGTNEKLFF. The DNA of the CDR3 is TGTGCCAGCAGCTTGACAACAGGGGGAACTAATGAAAAACTGTTTTTT. The whole variable domain, filled in from reference TRBV7-9 and TRBJ1-4, reads DTGVSQNPRHKITKRGQNVTFRCDPISEHNRLYWYRQTLGQGPEFLTYFQNEAQLEKSRLLSDRFSAERPKGSFSTLEIQRTEQGDSAMYLCASSLTTGGTNEKLFFGSGTQLSVL.

The sample holds a few counts of this clonotype. The V gene is TRBV9, the J gene TRBJ1-2; D is possibly TRBD1 (5 bases). This CDR3 comprises 13 residues. The V and J ends lost 2 bases and 2 bases respectively, with 7 bases between them. CDR1 is SGDLS, CDR2 YYNGEE, per germline. This CDR3 is CASSVDRNYGYTF. The CDR3 DNA follows: TGTGCCAGCAGCGTCGACAGAAACTATGGCTACACCTTC.

This clonotype was picked up many times. This chain connects TRBV5-1 to TRBJ2-2; 7 nucleotides align to TRBD2. Germline CDR1 reads SGHRS; CDR2 reads YFSETQ. The CDR3 totals 14 residues. With 7 bases clipped from V and 3 bases from J, the junction kept 6 bases outside the gene matches. CDR3 sequence: CASHRGVDTGELFF. The CDR3 bases are TGCGCCAGCCATCGGGGGGTTGACACCGGGGAGCTGTTTTTT.

This clonotype was found many times. The rearrangement joins TRBV30 to TRBJ2-5; D gene uncertain. The germline V gene has CDR1 GTSNPN and CDR2 SVGIG (reference sequence). V was pared by 5 bases and J by 1 base, with 14 bases between. The CDR3 totals 14 residues. The CDR3, as DNA: TGTGCCTGGGCTGAGCCTGGCTCCCAAGAGACCCAGTACTTC. It specifies CAWAEPGSQETQYF. Together with reference TRBV30 and TRBJ2-5, the CDR3 gives the full variable domain: SQTIHQWPATLVQPVGSPLSLECTVEGTSNPNLYWYRQAAGRGLQLLFYSVGIGQISSEVPQNLSASRPQDRQFILSSKKLLLSDSGFYLCAWAEPGSQETQYFGPGTRLLVL.

The rearrangement joins TRBV28 to TRBJ1-1; no clear D. The germline CDR1 and CDR2 sequences are MDHEN and SYDVKM. The length of the CDR3 is 9 residues. Here the CDR3 reads CAFGTEAFF. The CDR3 nucleotides read TGTGCTTTTGGGACTGAAGCTTTCTTT.

This clonotype was detected only a few times. The rearrangement links TRBV5-1 to TRBJ1-5; a possible D gene is TRBD1 (5 bases). CDR3 length: 15 amino acids. CDR1 is SGHRS, CDR2 YFSETQ, per germline. Between the trimmed V and J ends, which lost 0 bases and 7 bases, there was a span of 14 bases. The DNA for the CDR3 is TGCGCCAGCAGCTTGGGGACGGCCGGGGGGCAGCCCCAGCATTTT. Residues: CASSLGTAGGQPQHF.

This chain connects TRBV4-1 to TRBJ1-1, with no clear D. Looked up from germline, CDR1 is MGHRA and CDR2 is YSYEKL. V dropped 6 bases and J dropped 0 bases, with 11 bases sitting between them. The CDR3 covers 14 residues. The CDR3 DNA is TGCGCCAGCAGTCGATGGGGATTGAACACTGAAGCTTTCTTT. It codes for CASSRWGLNTEAFF.

This clonotype was detected many times. This chain connects TRBV7-2 to TRBJ2-5; 12 nucleotides align to TRBD2. The CDR3 contains 16 residues. Germline-derived CDR1 and CDR2 are SGHTA and FQGNSA. V lost 1 base to trimming and J lost 1 base; unmatched junction nucleotides: 1. The CDR3 reads CASSLGLAGAQETQYF. The CDR3 nucleotides read TGTGCCAGCAGCTTAGGACTAGCGGGGGCCCAAGAGACCCAGTACTTC.

V usage is TRBV5-1 and J usage is TRBJ2-5; TRBD2 is a possible D gene (5 bases). V lost 4 bases, J lost 2 bases, and 15 bases lay in between. This CDR3 is built from 15 residues. Germline V gene lookup returns CDR1 SGHRS and CDR2 YFSETQ. The CDR3 loop reads CASSLLYRGQETQYF. The CDR3 nucleotides are TGCGCCAGCAGCCTGCTCTATCGGGGACAAGAGACCCAGTACTTC.

This clonotype has ten or more counts. The chain joins TRBV3-1 to TRBJ2-5, with 16 bases identical to TRBD2. Per the germline V gene, CDR1 is LGHDT and CDR2 is YNNKEL (reference sequence). This CDR3 region has 16 residues. Losses at the gene ends were 7 bases for V and 5 bases for J; bases not matched to a gene: 7. DNA for the CDR3: TGTGCCAGCACCCCGGGACTAGCGGGGGGGCTGGAGACCCAGTACTTC. It yields the protein CASTPGLAGGLETQYF.

This clonotype was counted at least ten times. The CDR3 coding sequence is TGTGCCAGCAGTGACTCCTTAGGCACTGAAGCTTTCTTT. Amino acids: CASSDSLGTEAFF. The chain links TRBV6-1 to TRBJ1-1; no clear D gene. Germline V gives CDR1 MNHNS, CDR2 SASEGT. The CDR3 sequence is 13 residues long. Deletions cut 3 bases from V and 4 bases from J, with 9 bases between.

A remark on this clonotype: A read error may explain this, as a much larger clone is one base away. CDR3 protein: CASRLSETGAYEQYF. The DNA of the CDR3 is TGTGCCAGCAGGTTATCCGAGACGGGAGCCTACGAGCAGTACTTC. The chain couples TRBV27 to TRBJ2-7; the D gene is possibly TRBD2 (6 bases). Per the germline V gene, CDR1 is MNHEY and CDR2 is SMNVEV (reference sequence). This CDR3 is 15 amino acids long.

This clonotype turned up a few times. This chain joins TRBV5-1 and TRBJ1-6, with TRBD1 matching over 7 bases. With 4 bases clipped from V and 8 bases from J, the junction kept 9 bases outside the gene matches. The CDR3 contains 15 residues. Per germline, CDR1 SGHRS and CDR2 YFSETQ. DNA for the CDR3: TGCGCCAGCAGCGCCCTACAGGGGTGGGATTCACCCCTCCACTTT. This sequence encodes CASSALQGWDSPLHF.

In this sample, this clonotype turned up many times. This chain connects TRBV28 to TRBJ1-5; D is unresolved. Per the germline V gene, CDR1 is MDHEN and CDR2 is SYDVKM. The CDR3 extends over 18 amino acids. The germline V and J ends were trimmed by 5 bases and 0 bases, with 20 bases remaining between them. CDR3 loop: CASSTYGRLGYSNQPQHF. DNA of the CDR3: TGTGCCAGCAGTACCTACGGCAGGCTCGGATATAGCAATCAGCCCCAGCATTTT. Combining the CDR3 with reference TRBV28 and TRBJ1-5 gives the whole variable domain DVKVTQSSRYLVKRTGEKVFLECVQDMDHENMFWYRQDPGLGLRLIYFSYDVKMKEKGDIPEGYSVSREKKERFSLILESASTNQTSMYLCASSTYGRLGYSNQPQHFGDGTRLSIL.

This clonotype came up many times. The chain carries TRBV7-2 and TRBJ2-7; D is tentatively TRBD1 or TRBD2 (5 bases each). V was pared by 3 bases and J by 3 bases, with 21 bases between. The CDR3 is made up of 17 amino acids. Germline CDR1 reads SGHTA; CDR2 reads FQGNSA. DNA of the CDR3: TGTGCCAGCAGCTTCCCAATCCGGGACGGAGCATACTACGAGCAGTACTTC. Translated, it gives CASSFPIRDGAYYEQYF.